A selection of T cell receptor beta chains follows, all from one sample in a study of blood T cell repertoires in COVID-19. The data were produced by immunoSEQ multiplex PCR, yet TCRdb's version contains in-frame clones alone and is incomplete. This table holds approximately 100,000 clones, 85% found once. The sequenced sample consisted of peripheral blood. Receptor source: a man older than 75 with acute or convalescent COVID-19. Each CDR3 is given with its conserved first and last residue. Each record gives: D gene, J gene, clone size, V gene, CDR3 protein, CDR3 DNA. The D gene is left open where the match is weak. Some rows mark clone size as missing; the rest say once, few, many or name a class of expanded clone.

>TRBD1|TRBJ1-5|.|TRBV7-2
CASATGTAKNQPQHF
TGTGCCAGCGCCACCGGGACAGCTAAAAATCAGCCCCAGCATTTT
>.|TRBJ2-1|.|TRBV7-3
CASSFTGVGEQFF
TGTGCCAGCAGCTTCACGGGGGTTGGTGAGCAGTTCTTC
>.|TRBJ2-1|.|TRBV28
CASTTTTTNEQFF
TGTGCCAGCACCACGACTACTACCAATGAGCAGTTCTTC
>.|TRBJ1-2|.|TRBV5-8
CASSLQGYTF
TGTGCCAGCAGCTTGCAGGGCTACACCTTC
>TRBD1|TRBJ2-7|once|TRBV28
CASRETGGMASYEQYF
TGTGCCAGCAGGGAGACAGGGGGAATGGCGTCCTACGAGCAGTACTTC
>.|TRBJ2-3|.|TRBV2
CASSEAQAITDTQYF
TGTGCCAGCAGTGAAGCACAGGCGATTACGGATACGCAGTATTTT
>.|TRBJ2-2|few|TRBV28
CASSLLSGELFF
TGTGCCAGCAGTTTACTGAGCGGGGAGCTGTTTTTT
>.|TRBJ2-2|.|TRBV19
CASSSPLSGTGELFF
TGTGCCAGTAGTTCCCCTCTCAGTGGCACCGGGGAGCTGTTTTTT
>TRBD1|TRBJ2-5|.|TRBV27
CASSRQGLETQYF
TGTGCCAGCAGTAGACAGGGTTTGGAGACCCAGTACTTC
>TRBD1|TRBJ1-1|once|TRBV7-3
CASSPSPGTGAEAFF
TGTGCCAGCAGCCCCTCTCCCGGGACAGGGGCTGAAGCTTTCTTT
>.|TRBJ1-6|.|TRBV12-3/TRBV12-4
CASSLTGESPLHF
TGTGCCAGCAGTTTAACGGGGGAATCACCCCTCCACTTT
>.|TRBJ2-1|.|TRBV18
CASSPRADRFF
TGTGCCAGCTCACCACGGGCTGACAGGTTCTTC
>.|TRBJ2-1|.|TRBV6-5
CASSYRTVGWNEQFF
TGTGCCAGCAGTTACAGGACAGTGGGCTGGAATGAGCAGTTCTTC
>TRBD1|TRBJ2-3|once|TRBV3-1/TRBV3-2
CASSQQGVTPLDTQYF
TGTGCCAGCAGCCAACAGGGGGTCACCCCGTTGGATACGCAGTATTTT
>TRBD1|TRBJ1-5|.|TRBV7-2
CASSFRTGGPSSNQPQHF
TGTGCCAGCAGCTTCCGGACAGGGGGCCCCAGTAGCAATCAGCCCCAGCATTTT
>.|TRBJ2-1|.|TRBV6-5
CASVGGRNYNEQFF
TGTGCCAGCGTAGGAGGGCGCAACTACAATGAGCAGTTCTTC
>TRBD2|TRBJ2-1|.|TRBV7-9
CASSAHPGLADNEQFF
TGTGCCAGCAGCGCACACCCGGGACTAGCGGACAATGAGCAGTTCTTC
>.|TRBJ2-7|.|TRBV14
CASSQLGQPGSYEQYF
TGTGCCAGCAGCCAATTGGGGCAACCTGGCTCCTACGAGCAGTACTTC
>TRBD1|TRBJ2-7|.|TRBV12-3/TRBV12-4
CASSWDRYEQYF
TGTGCCAGCAGCTGGGACAGGTACGAGCAGTACTTC
>TRBD2|TRBJ2-3|.|TRBV14
CASSPRGLAGTDTQYF
TGTGCCAGCAGCCCCAGGGGACTAGCGGGTACAGATACGCAGTATTTT
>.|TRBJ1-2|once|TRBV2
CASSEWAGGYTF
TGTGCCAGCAGTGAATGGGCTGGAGGCTACACCTTC
>.|TRBJ1-6|once|TRBV6-6
CASSSTGLDNSPLHF
TGTGCCAGCAGCTCAACAGGGTTAGATAATTCACCCCTCCACTTT
>TRBD1|TRBJ1-4|.|TRBV3-1/TRBV3-2
CASSQVIGGWVQGQEKLFF
TGTGCCAGCAGCCAAGTAATAGGGGGCTGGGTGCAGGGACAGGAAAAACTGTTTTTT
>.|TRBJ1-4|few|TRBV28
CASSPAGREKLFF
TGTGCCAGCAGCCCGGCGGGGAGGGAAAAACTGTTTTTT
>.|TRBJ2-7|.|TRBV7-3
CASSLAGVGYEQYF
TGTGCCAGCAGCTTAGCCGGGGTAGGCTACGAGCAGTACTTC